This TCR beta chain was recorded in a study of OX40 agonist ivuxolimab in advanced cancers. Whole-study context: At just under 85% male, the cohort had a mean age of about 55 years, ranging from 23 to 79. Study results and caveats: The antigen specificity of the peripheral T cells (those that were expanded) was not determined.

Points on this clone: Its antigen is unidentified.

Blood sampling was done at baseline, cycle 4 day 1, and cycle 7 day 1. Germline CDR1 and CDR2: LNHDA and SQIVND (reference sequence). The CDR3 is 16 residues long. Trimming shortened V by 7 bases and J by 7 bases, and 22 bases separated the two germline ends. Some clones are missing from TCRdb's copy, which holds only in-frame ones; the method was immunoSEQ multiplex PCR. The table lists around 73,000 clones, over 80% of them singletons. The chain recombines TRBV19 with TRBJ1-4; a weak D match, TRBD1 (6 bases). The sequencing here drew on CD4+ or CD8+ T cells sorted from blood, taken in a trial of the OX40 agonist ivuxolimab. The TCR originated in an adult with an advanced solid tumor such as melanoma, head and neck, liver or kidney cancer. The CDR3 region is CASTGQTRGWGEKLFF. In nucleotides, the CDR3 is TGTGCCAGTACTGGACAAACCAGGGGCTGGGGTGAAAAACTGTTTTTT.